The 24 T cell receptor beta chains listed next were all sequenced from one sample in a study of Graves' ophthalmopathy and Graves' hyperthyroidism. TCR beta CDR3 regions were amplified from RNA transcripts. HTBI-primed first-round RT-PCR preceded second-round multiplex PCR. TCRdb used MiXCR to reprocess the multiplex PCR reads, holding one entry per CDR3 protein. The repertoire includes hundreds of thousands of distinct CDR3 sequences, about 24% of them detected once, and more than 5.5% sits in the top ten. Sequencing input: peripheral blood. These receptors all come from a young woman with stable Graves' hyperthyroidism. Some clones in this sample may be carry-over from other donors' samples.

The sample holds many counts of this clonotype. V and J are TRBV20-1 and TRBJ2-5; D perhaps matches TRBD2 (5 bases). V was shortened by 0 bases and J by 1 base, with 9 bases between the two germline ends. Germline V gene sequence: CDR1 DFQATT, CDR2 SNEGSKA (reference sequence). CDR3 length: 14 residues. The CDR3 DNA is TGCAGTGCTAGAGATTACGAGGGCCAAGAGACCCAGTACTTC. This codes for CSARDYEGQETQYF.

This clonotype was recorded many times. This chain links TRBV29-1 with TRBJ2-3, with TRBD2 matching 8 bases. This CDR3 spans 15 amino acids. J gave up 2 bases and V 7 bases, and 11 bases lay outside the gene matches. Germline CDR1 reads SQVTM; CDR2 reads ANQGSEA. The CDR3 is CSADGVAGNTDTQYF. In nucleotides, the CDR3 is TGCAGCGCAGATGGAGTAGCGGGAAACACAGATACGCAGTATTTT.

In regard to this clonotype: An end of the junction differs from the germline gene, which may be a read error. The chain employs TRBV28 and TRBJ2-7, with D hard to call. Germline V gene data show CDR1 as MDHEN and CDR2 as SYDVKM. This CDR3 region has 11 residues. The CDR3 DNA is TGTGCCAGCATTCACTGGTACGATCAGTACTTC. Protein product: CASIHWYDQYF.

This clonotype was observed at least ten times. The J gene is TRBJ2-5, the V gene TRBV15, with unresolved D. The CDR3 loop spans 12 amino acids. V gave up 1 base and J gave up 1 base, with 1 base separating them. Germline CDR1 is LNHNV and CDR2 is YYDKDF (reference sequence). Here the CDR3 DNA reads TGTGCCACCAGCAGAGTCCAAGAGACCCAGTACTTC. It translates to CATSRVQETQYF.

The V and J genes are TRBV20-1 and TRBJ2-5, with TRBD1 matching over 7 bases. The CDR3 has 15 residues. After removal of 3 bases from V and 7 bases from J, the junction contained 14 bases not matched to a gene. Germline CDR1 and CDR2: DFQATT and SNEGSKA (reference sequence). CDR3 in DNA: TGCAGTGCTAGCCCCTGGGGGACAGCCTCCGGGACCCAGTACTTC. Translated: CSASPWGTASGTQYF.

This clonotype occurred a few times. A much larger clone is a single base away; this may be a read error. Because it lacks the conserved phenylalanine or tryptophan at the end, this CDR3 is likely a read error. The rearrangement joins TRBV13 to TRBJ2-7, with D uncertain. The CDR3 covers 14 residues. Germline loops: CDR1 PRHDT, CDR2 FYEKMQ (reference sequence). V was shortened by 1 base and J by 1 base, with 8 bases between the two germline ends. For the CDR3, the DNA is TGTGCCAGCAGCTTAGAGGCCAGTTCCTACGAGCAGTACTAC. Its translation is CASSLEASSYEQYY.

This clonotype was found a few times. This rearrangement joins TRBV6-5 to TRBJ2-5; D unresolved. Germline-derived CDR1 and CDR2 are MNHEY and SVGAGI. Trimming left V 4 bases short and J 0 bases short, with 9 bases between. CDR3 length: 14 residues. CDR3 nucleotide sequence: TGTGCCAGCAGTTTCGCATACCACCAAGAGACCCAGTACTTC. It specifies CASSFAYHQETQYF.

This clonotype was found many times. One end of the junction does not line up with germline, which may come from a read error. The chain uses TRBV12-3 or TRBV12-4 and TRBJ1-2, with D perhaps TRBD1 (5 bases). The length of the CDR3 is 15 residues. The CDR3 sequence: CASSLIGGGNHGYTF. The CDR3 DNA reads as TGTGCCAGCAGTTTGATCGGTGGGGGTAACCATGGCTACACCTTC.

The V and J genes are TRBV24-1 and TRBJ2-3, with D unresolved. The ends were cut back, 3 bases at V and 2 bases at J, with 8 bases in the middle. Germline-derived CDR1 and CDR2 are KGHDR and SFDVKD. The CDR3 consists of 14 residues. The CDR3 nucleotides read TGTGCCACCAGTGATACACGATTCACAGATACGCAGTATTTT. Translated: CATSDTRFTDTQYF.

The rearrangement joins TRBV20-1 to TRBJ2-2, with D tentatively TRBD2 (6 bases). The CDR3 loop spans 15 amino acids. Germline CDR1 reads DFQATT; CDR2 reads SNEGSKA (reference sequence). Trimming pared 2 bases from V and 7 bases from J, leaving 17 bases between. The CDR3 loop is CSARRYDGLNGELFF. The CDR3 DNA follows: TGCAGTGCTAGAAGATACGATGGACTAAACGGGGAGCTGTTTTTT.

This clonotype came up many times. This chain links TRBV5-1 with TRBJ1-2; D call uncertain. Trimming cost V 0 bases and J 6 bases, with 9 bases left between them. The V gene's germline CDR1 is SGHRS and CDR2 YFSETQ. The CDR3 covers 13 residues. The CDR3 sequence is CASSLGDGDGYTF. The CDR3 DNA reads as TGCGCCAGCAGCTTGGGAGATGGGGATGGCTACACCTTC.

This clonotype was detected ten times or more. V and J are TRBV30 and TRBJ2-7; D might be TRBD1 (6 bases). With 5 bases removed from V and 0 bases from J, the gap between germline ends came to 8 bases. Germline lookup yields CDR1 GTSNPN and CDR2 SVGIG (reference sequence). The CDR3 extends over 12 amino acids. CDR3 in amino acids: CAWQGISYEQYF. CDR3 in DNA: TGTGCCTGGCAGGGGATCTCCTACGAGCAGTACTTC.

This clonotype was observed a handful of times. The V gene is TRBV24-1, the J gene TRBJ2-2; 9 bases match TRBD1. Looked up from germline, CDR1 is KGHDR and CDR2 is SFDVKD. V lost 4 bases to trimming and J lost 4 bases; unmatched junction nucleotides: 6. This CDR3 is 16 amino acids long. The CDR3 DNA reads TGTGCCACCAGTGACGCCCGACAGGGGGGCACCGGGGAGCTGTTTTTT. Encoded protein: CATSDARQGGTGELFF.

V and J are TRBV11-3 and TRBJ1-5; D is unresolved. The CDR3 is 17 residues long. Germline lookup yields CDR1 SGHNT and CDR2 YENEEA. With 2 bases removed from V and 0 bases from J, the gap between germline ends came to 14 bases. The CDR3 DNA reads as TGTGCCAGCAGCTTATTTGAAGCCTCTTATAGCAATCAGCCCCAGCATTTT. This gives the protein CASSLFEASYSNQPQHF. The variable domain in full, with the rest retrieved from reference TRBV11-3 and TRBJ1-5, is EAGVVQSPRYKIIEKKQPVAFWCNPISGHNTLYWYLQNLGQGPELLIRYENEEAVDDSQLPKDRFSAERLKGVDSTLKIQPAELGDSAVYLCASSLFEASYSNQPQHFGDGTRLSIL.

This clonotype occurred many times. This sequence joins TRBV7-2 and TRBJ1-1; TRBD1 aligns across 8 bases. CDR1 SGHTA and CDR2 FQGNSA come from the germline V gene. The CDR3 is 15 amino acids. J was trimmed by 3 bases and V by 5 bases; bases with no gene match: 8. The CDR3 sequence is CASSQMQGADTEAFF. The CDR3 DNA sequence: TGTGCCAGCAGCCAGATGCAGGGGGCCGACACTGAAGCTTTCTTT.

This clonotype has a handful of counts. The rearrangement uses TRBV6-1 and TRBJ1-1; D remains ambiguous. The CDR3 is 15 amino acids. Between the trimmed V and J ends, which lost 6 bases and 4 bases, there was a span of 18 bases. Looked up from germline, CDR1 is MNHNS and CDR2 is SASEGT. The CDR3 loop is CASRSHQVRFTEAFF. For the CDR3, the DNA is TGTGCCAGCAGATCACACCAGGTTCGTTTCACTGAAGCTTTCTTT.

This rearrangement joins TRBV12-3 or TRBV12-4 to TRBJ1-2; D might be TRBD1 (5 bases). The V gene lost 7 bases and the J gene lost 0 bases, with 12 bases spanning the gap. The CDR3 covers 14 residues. The CDR3 DNA reads as TGTGCCAGCACCCAGGGCGGAGCTAACTATGGCTACACCTTC. Encoded protein: CASTQGGANYGYTF.

This clonotype was seen ten or more times. The CDR3 DNA sequence: TGCGCCAGCAGCCTGGACAGCCGTAATCAGCCCCAGCATTTT. Translated, it gives CASSLDSRNQPQHF. The chain employs TRBV5-1 and TRBJ1-5; a weak D match, TRBD1 (6 bases). With 4 bases removed from V and 4 bases from J, the gap between germline ends came to 12 bases. The CDR3 is made up of 14 amino acids. Looked up from germline, CDR1 is SGHRS and CDR2 is YFSETQ.

J is TRBJ2-2 and V is TRBV12-3 or TRBV12-4; D is possibly TRBD1 or TRBD2 (6 bases each). V dropped 5 bases and J dropped 6 bases, with 22 bases sitting between them. The CDR3 is 17 residues long. This chain's CDR3 is CASSPPGGQRSAGELFF. The CDR3 DNA follows: TGTGCCAGCAGTCCACCCGGGGGCCAAAGGTCTGCCGGGGAGCTGTTTTTT.

There are many counts of this clonotype. The chain recombines TRBV12-3 or TRBV12-4 with TRBJ2-2; the match to TRBD1 covers 7 bases. Trimming at V came to 7 bases and at J to 2 bases, leaving 7 bases not matched to a gene. This CDR3 spans 15 amino acids. For the CDR3, the DNA is TGTGCCAGCACTACTCAGGGGGTCAACACCGGGGAGCTGTTTTTT. Its protein is CASTTQGVNTGELFF.

This clonotype showed up many times. V gene TRBV2 combines with J gene TRBJ1-2; D is perhaps TRBD1 (5 bases). The V gene's germline CDR1 is SNHLY and CDR2 FYNNEI. The germline V and J ends were trimmed by 5 bases and 4 bases, with 8 bases remaining between them. The CDR3 runs to 12 residues. Here the CDR3 reads CASSTGTYGYTF. Here the CDR3 DNA reads TGTGCCAGCAGTACCGGGACCTATGGCTACACCTTC.

This clonotype was counted many times. The chain carries TRBV6-1 and TRBJ1-5; D is uncertain. V lost 6 bases and J 0 bases, leaving 12 bases between the germline ends. Germline values: CDR1 MNHNS, CDR2 SASEGT. The CDR3 contains 15 residues. The CDR3 DNA follows: TGTGCCAGCAGCCAAGTAATCGGTAGCAATCAGCCCCAGCATTTT. Residues: CASSQVIGSNQPQHF.

The chain combines TRBV29-1 with TRBJ2-7; 9 bases match TRBD1. This CDR3 spans 10 amino acids. Per germline, CDR1 SQVTM and CDR2 ANQGSEA. V lost 7 bases, J lost 7 bases, and 2 bases stayed unmatched. CDR3 bases: TGCAGCGGCGGACAGGGGGAGCAGTACTTC. This encodes CSGGQGEQYF.

Comment on this clonotype: This may arise from a read error, as a much more abundant clone is one base away. The chain couples TRBV7-9 to TRBJ1-1, with D possibly being TRBD1 (6 bases). CDR1 is SEHNR, CDR2 FQNEAQ, per germline (reference sequence). CDR3 length: 13 residues. CDR3: CVSSGVGQNEAFF. The CDR3, as DNA: TGTGTCAGCAGCGGCGTCGGACAGAATGAAGCTTTCTTT.